The sample holds a few counts of the clone carrying this T cell receptor beta chain. Its antigen is not known. Measured with immunoSEQ multiplex PCR; TCRdb has only the in-frame clones, and not every one. The table shows over 25,000 clones, with approximately 84% occurring only once. This specimen comes from a study of PD-1 blockade in classical Hodgkin lymphoma. Relapses following autologous stem cell transplantation were seen in all patients, with brentuximab vedotin exposure varying. Trimming took off 0 bases at V and 5 bases at J, with 12 bases between the two ends. The CDR3 length is 14 residues. Germline V CDR1 and CDR2: SGHRS, YFSETQ. General study findings and limits: Patients with an early start, nivolumab under 1 year after ASCT, were excluded.

This sequence joins TRBV5-1 and TRBJ2-7; the D call may be TRBD1 or TRBD2 (6 bases each). The sequence came from a human donor with classical Hodgkin lymphoma. The sequenced sample was peripheral blood mononuclear cells (PBMCs), obtained at baseline. Here the CDR3 reads CASSLAGGADEQYF. For the CDR3, the DNA is TGCGCCAGCAGCTTGGCCGGGGGCGCGGACGAGCAGTACTTC.